This TCR beta chain is drawn from a study of T cells in Graves' hyperthyroidism and ophthalmopathy. General study results and limits: Most thyroid clonotypes expanded above 0.001 appeared in blood too.

This clonotype was observed a few times. Antigen: not known. The source material, RNA transcripts, was used to amplify TCR beta CDR3 regions. HTBI primers were employed in a first-round RT-PCR of the TCR CDR3. TCRdb re-called the multiplex PCR reads with MiXCR, one entry per CDR3 protein. The sample consists of about 640,000 distinct CDR3 sequences, less than 25% of them appearing once. The source of the PBMCs was 10 ml of fresh peripheral blood. Material: blood. This receptor was obtained from a man aged 30 to 39 with Graves' ophthalmopathy.

The CDR3 nucleotides read TGTGCCAGCAGAGCTTCTGGGGGAAACACCGGGGAGCTGTTTTTT. Translated: CASRASGGNTGELFF. The chain couples TRBV6-4 to TRBJ2-2, with D perhaps matching TRBD1 or TRBD2 (5 bases each). Trimming shortened V by 6 bases and J by 2 bases, and 13 bases separated the two germline ends. The CDR3 sequence is 15 residues long. From germline, CDR1 is MRHNA and CDR2 SNTAGT.